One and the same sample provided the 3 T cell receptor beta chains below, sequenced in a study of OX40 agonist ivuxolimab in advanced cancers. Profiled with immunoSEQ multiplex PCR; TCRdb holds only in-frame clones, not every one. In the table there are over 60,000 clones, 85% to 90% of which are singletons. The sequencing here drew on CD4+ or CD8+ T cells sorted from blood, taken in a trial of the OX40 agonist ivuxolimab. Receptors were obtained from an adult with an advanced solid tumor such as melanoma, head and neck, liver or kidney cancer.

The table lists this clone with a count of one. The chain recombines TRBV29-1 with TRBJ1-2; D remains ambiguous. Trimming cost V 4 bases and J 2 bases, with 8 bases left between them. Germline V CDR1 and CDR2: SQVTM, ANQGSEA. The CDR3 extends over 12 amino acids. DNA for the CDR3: TGCAGCGTTGCTCTACTGAACTATGGCTACACCTTC. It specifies CSVALLNYGYTF.

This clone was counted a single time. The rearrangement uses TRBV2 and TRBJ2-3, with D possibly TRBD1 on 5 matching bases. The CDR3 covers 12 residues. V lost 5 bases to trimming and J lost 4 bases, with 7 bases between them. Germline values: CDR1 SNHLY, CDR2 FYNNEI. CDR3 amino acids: CASSPGPDTQYF. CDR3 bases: TGTGCCAGCAGTCCAGGGCCAGATACGCAGTATTTT.

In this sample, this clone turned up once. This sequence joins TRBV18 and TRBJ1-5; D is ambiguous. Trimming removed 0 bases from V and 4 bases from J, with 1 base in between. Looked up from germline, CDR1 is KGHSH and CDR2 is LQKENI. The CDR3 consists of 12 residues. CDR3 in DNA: TGTGCCAGCTCACCACCGAATCAGCCCCAGCATTTT. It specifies CASSPPNQPQHF.